This entry concerns a single T cell receptor beta chain. The V gene's germline CDR1 is SGHDN and CDR2 FVKESK. The CDR3 extends over 16 amino acids. Trimming at V came to 1 base and at J to 5 bases, leaving 8 bases not matched to a gene. In the authors' workflow: Using reference gene primer amplification, nucleated cell counts were estimated. Sequencing used immunoSEQ multiplex PCR; TCRdb keeps in-frame clones, though not all of them. The V and J calls and clone size were taken over from that table, and D and trimming were inferred from the DNA. Altogether some 200,000 clones are present, around 86% being singletons, with the ten largest covering around 6.5%. The sample originates from a study of blood T cell repertoires in COVID-19. On the study more broadly: Collection of acute and convalescent COVID-19 samples took place in the United States, Italy and Spain. From T cells, B-cell-depleted T cells, or PBMCs came the material, which was cDNA or gDNA.

The V call is TRBV14, the J call TRBJ1-1; 9 bases are shared with TRBD1. The TCR comes from a woman in her forties with acute or convalescent COVID-19. The sequencing input was peripheral blood. The CDR3 sequence is CASSQVTGQGRTEAFF. CDR3 bases: TGTGCCAGCAGCCAAGTAACGGGACAGGGAAGGACTGAAGCTTTCTTT.